The subject of this entry is one T cell receptor beta chain. Antigen unknown. This specimen comes from a study of CD8 T cells in Susac syndrome. The CDR3 consists of 16 residues. The germline CDR1 and CDR2 sequences are SGHRS and YFSETQ. V lost 5 bases, J lost 2 bases, and 19 bases lay in between. The authors reverse transcribed roughly 0.5 to 1 ug RNA with random hexamers. Across 54 Vbeta and 13 Jbeta, TCR beta CDR3 was amplified with immunoSEQ multiplex PCR. Each CDR3 protein gets one entry after TCRdb re-called the immunoSEQ multiplex PCR reads with MiXCR. The sample records more than 150,000 distinct CDR3 sequences, about 96% being singletons. Study-wide results and limits: Clonal expansion was not observed in the Susac syndrome CD4+ T cell repertoires. Regarding the TCR sequencing and HLA analysis, the study admitted that a relatively small number of individuals were involved.

Both CD4+ and CD8+ T cells were negatively isolated, and TEMRA cells underwent FACS enrichment. The clonotype originates from a human donor with Susac syndrome. The V and J genes are TRBV5-1 and TRBJ2-5; unclear D gene. The sequenced sample was CD4+ T cells from PBMCs. The CDR3 loop reads CASSFNPTVMQETQYF. CDR3 sequence (DNA): TGCGCCAGCAGTTTTAACCCTACCGTAATGCAAGAGACCCAGTACTTC.